The 20 T cell receptor beta chains given below trace back to one sample, sequenced in a study of blood T cell repertoires in COVID-19. The repertoire was sequenced with immunoSEQ multiplex PCR; TCRdb's copy has only in-frame clones and lacks some. The repertoire holds 200,000 to 250,000 clones, approximately 91% seen once, with around 0.83% in the top ten. Specimen: peripheral blood. Receptors were obtained from a man aged 30 to 45 with COVID-19, enrolled during active disease.

The rearrangement joins TRBV18 to TRBJ1-2, with 8 bases matching TRBD1. Unmatched junction bases numbered 14, after V lost 6 bases and J lost 8 bases. Germline CDR1 and CDR2: KGHSH and LQKENI. The CDR3 is 15 residues long. The CDR3 DNA is TGTGCCAGCTCCCCAACCGGGACAGGATCGGGAGGCTACACCTTC. Its translation: CASSPTGTGSGGYTF.

The table lists this clone with a count of one. The CDR3 DNA is TGTGCCAGTAGTATTGCGGCGGGAACTGAAGCTTTCTTT. Protein: CASSIAAGTEAFF. The chain couples TRBV19 to TRBJ1-1; D uncertain. CDR1 and CDR2 from the germline V gene are LNHDA and SQIVND (reference sequence). This CDR3 has 13 residues. The V gene lost 3 bases and the J gene lost 5 bases, with 10 bases spanning the gap.

The CDR3 here is CASSRNRQLYGYTF. The CDR3 region has the DNA TGTGCCAGCAGCCGCAATCGACAGCTCTATGGCTACACCTTC. The genes are TRBV11-1 and TRBJ1-2, with D possibly TRBD1 on 5 matching bases. This CDR3 region has 14 residues. V lost 5 bases, J lost 4 bases, and 14 bases lay in between. The germline gives CDR1 SGHAT, CDR2 FQDESV (reference sequence). Looking up the rest from reference TRBV11-1 and TRBJ1-2 gives the full variable domain: EAEVAQSPRYKITEKSQAVAFWCDPISGHATLYWYRQILGQGPELLVQFQDESVVDDSQLPKDRFSAERLKGVDSTLKIQPAELGDSAMYLCASSRNRQLYGYTFGSGTRLTVV.

The V and J genes are TRBV6-1 and TRBJ1-3, with 7 bases identical to TRBD1. V lost 3 bases to trimming and J lost 0 bases; unmatched junction nucleotides: 11. Germline V lookup: CDR1 MNHNS, CDR2 SASEGT. This CDR3 has 18 residues. The CDR3 DNA reads as TGTGCCAGCAGTGATTTTATGGGACAGATGATCTCTGGAAACACCATATATTTT. This codes for CASSDFMGQMISGNTIYF.

The V call is TRBV9, the J call TRBJ2-7; 11 bases align to TRBD2. CDR3 length: 15 residues. Germline V gene data show CDR1 as SGDLS and CDR2 as YYNGEE. Unmatched junction bases numbered 2, after V lost 0 bases and J lost 3 bases. The CDR3 region has the DNA TGTGCCAGCAGCGTAGAGACTAGCGGGAACTACGAGCAGTACTTC. Amino acids: CASSVETSGNYEQYF.

This clone has more than one count but fewer than ten. This chain joins TRBV7-9 and TRBJ2-7; 9 nucleotides line up with TRBD1. The junction had 10 bases not matched to a gene; V was cut back by 5 bases and J by 5 bases. This CDR3 is 15 amino acids long. Germline loops: CDR1 SEHNR, CDR2 FQNEAQ (reference sequence). The DNA for the CDR3 is TGTGCCAGCAGCCATTGGACAGGGGATACCCACGAGCAGTACTTC. Translating gives CASSHWTGDTHEQYF.

In this sample, this clone turned up a few times. This rearrangement joins TRBV5-1 to TRBJ2-5; D is unresolved. The CDR3 sequence is 12 residues long. The V gene lost 4 bases and the J gene lost 2 bases, with 6 bases spanning the gap. Germline values: CDR1 SGHRS, CDR2 YFSETQ. The CDR3 DNA reads as TGCGCCAGCAGCCCCCATCAAGAGACCCAGTACTTC. Its protein product is CASSPHQETQYF.

This clone has a single count. V usage is TRBV4-2 and J usage is TRBJ2-5; 7 bases fit TRBD2. The V gene's germline CDR1 is LGHNA and CDR2 YNFKEQ. With V trimmed by 0 bases and J by 0 bases, 7 bases remained unmatched. The CDR3 has 17 amino acids. CDR3 DNA: TGTGCCAGCAGCCAAGATCAGAAGGGACTATACCAAGAGACCCAGTACTTC. Its protein product is CASSQDQKGLYQETQYF.

The V and J genes are TRBV6-5 and TRBJ1-3; D not certain. Germline V CDR1 and CDR2: MNHEY, SVGAGI. Trimming took 7 bases from V and 0 from J, leaving 13 bases between them. This CDR3 region has 15 residues. The chain's CDR3 is CASTLDGSSGNTIYF. For the CDR3, the DNA is TGTGCCAGCACTCTAGATGGGAGCTCTGGAAACACCATATATTTT.

The chain joins TRBV7-9 to TRBJ1-2, with 7 bases lining up with TRBD1. There are 15 residues in the CDR3. The germline gives CDR1 SEHNR, CDR2 FQNEAQ (reference sequence). The V segment lost 5 bases and the J segment 5 bases; nucleotides outside the gene matches: 11. The CDR3 sequence is CASSPPRTGNYGYTF. The CDR3 coding sequence is TGTGCCAGCAGCCCTCCCCGGACAGGCAATTATGGCTACACCTTC.

The chain recombines TRBV9 with TRBJ2-6, with TRBD1 matching over 8 bases. CDR1 and CDR2 (germline): SGDLS, YYNGEE. CDR3 length: 17 amino acids. With 1 base clipped from V and 4 bases from J, the junction kept 7 bases outside the gene matches. In DNA form, the CDR3 reads TGTGCCAGCAGCGTACAGGGGGCGCGAGCAGGGGCCAACGTCCTGACTTTC. Translating it yields CASSVQGARAGANVLTF.

This chain uses TRBV4-1 with TRBJ2-1; 8 bases match TRBD1. The germline V gene encodes CDR1 MGHRA and CDR2 YSYEKL. The CDR3 has 15 amino acids. V was pared by 0 bases and J by 7 bases, with 5 bases of the junction left unmatched. The CDR3 loop reads CASSQDGDRYNEQFF. Here the CDR3 DNA reads TGCGCCAGCAGCCAAGATGGGGACAGGTATAATGAGCAGTTCTTC.

The chain recombines TRBV2 with TRBJ1-2; 11 bases are a match to TRBD1. CDR3 length: 15 amino acids. CDR1 SNHLY and CDR2 FYNNEI come from the germline V gene. The J segment lost 2 bases and the V segment lost 6 bases, leaving 5 bases of the junction unmatched. CDR3 amino acids: CASREGQGENYGYTF. The CDR3 DNA reads as TGTGCCAGCAGGGAGGGACAGGGGGAAAACTATGGCTACACCTTC.

V is TRBV30 and J is TRBJ1-6; tentative D call: TRBD1 (5 bases). The germline V gene has CDR1 GTSNPN and CDR2 SVGIG (reference sequence). V lost 3 bases and J lost 10, with 19 bases in between. The CDR3 is 15 amino acids. Here the CDR3 DNA reads TGTGCCTGGAGGTTCGACGGGGGGATTGGGTCACCCCTCCACTTT. It yields the protein CAWRFDGGIGSPLHF.

This clone came up once. The chain combines TRBV6-5 with TRBJ1-5; a possible D gene is TRBD1 (6 bases). Trimming stripped 7 bases from V and 7 bases from J, with 17 bases between. The CDR3 spans 14 residues. Germline lookup yields CDR1 MNHEY and CDR2 SVGAGI. The CDR3 nucleotides read TGTGCCAGCACCAAGCGGGGGGCAGGGCAGCCCCAGCATTTT. It specifies CASTKRGAGQPQHF.

The chain is built from TRBV12-5 and TRBJ1-6, with a possible D match to TRBD1 (6 bases). CDR3 length equals 14 residues. V was shortened by 4 bases and J by 8 bases, with 12 bases between the two germline ends. Per germline, CDR1 LGHNT and CDR2 FRNRAP. The CDR3 coding sequence is TGTGCTAGTGGTTCCTTCGGGGGGCATTCACCCCTCCACTTT. Translating it yields CASGSFGGHSPLHF.

This chain connects TRBV6-1 to TRBJ1-6, with D perhaps TRBD1 (5 bases). The length of the CDR3 is 16 residues. Germline lookup yields CDR1 MNHNS and CDR2 SASEGT. V shed 2 bases and J shed 1 base, with 9 bases lying between them. The DNA for the CDR3 is TGTGCCAGCAGTGAAATGGGGGGGTCCTATAATTCACCCCTCCACTTT. It translates to CASSEMGGSYNSPLHF.

The V and J genes are TRBV6-5 and TRBJ1-2; 9 positions match TRBD1. The CDR3 extends over 12 amino acids. Germline CDR1 is MNHEY and CDR2 is SVGAGI. V was clipped by 6 bases and J by 8 bases; unmatched bases: 4. The CDR3 region is CASRDGQGGYTF. For the CDR3, the DNA is TGTGCCAGCAGGGATGGACAGGGGGGCTACACCTTC.

The gene calls are TRBV28 and TRBJ2-3, with 11 bases matching TRBD1. J was trimmed by 8 bases and V by 4 bases; bases with no gene match: 11. CDR1 and CDR2 from the germline V gene are MDHEN and SYDVKM. The CDR3 length is 16 residues. CDR3 residues: CASSSGTGGFTGTQYF. As DNA, the CDR3 is TGTGCCAGCAGTTCCGGGACAGGGGGTTTTACGGGTACGCAGTATTTT.

The V and J genes are TRBV9 and TRBJ2-3; the match to TRBD2 covers 9 bases. The germline V gene has CDR1 SGDLS and CDR2 YYNGEE. J gave up 2 bases and V 4 bases, and 5 bases lay outside the gene matches. The CDR3 is 15 residues long. CDR3 sequence reads: CASSRSGGNTDTQYF. The CDR3 coding sequence is TGTGCCAGCAGCCGTAGCGGGGGCAACACAGATACGCAGTATTTT.